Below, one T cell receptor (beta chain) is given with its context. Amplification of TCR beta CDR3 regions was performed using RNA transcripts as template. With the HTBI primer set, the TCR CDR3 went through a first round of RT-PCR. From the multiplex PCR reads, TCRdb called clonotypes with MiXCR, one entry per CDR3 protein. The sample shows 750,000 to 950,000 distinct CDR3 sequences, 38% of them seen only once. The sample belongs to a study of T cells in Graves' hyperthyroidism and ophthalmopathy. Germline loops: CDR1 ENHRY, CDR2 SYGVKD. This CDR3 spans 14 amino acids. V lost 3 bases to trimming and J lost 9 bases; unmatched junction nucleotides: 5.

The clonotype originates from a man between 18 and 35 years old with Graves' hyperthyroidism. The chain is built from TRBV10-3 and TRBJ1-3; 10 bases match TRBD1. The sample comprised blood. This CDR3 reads CAISEVDRGSTIYF. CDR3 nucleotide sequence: TGTGCCATCAGTGAAGTGGACAGGGGGAGCACCATATATTTT.